The present entry profiles one T cell receptor (beta chain) with its context. The antigen it recognizes is unknown. No per-base quality is available; no much larger clone lies one base away. TCRbeta CDR3 regions were amplified from genomic DNA using the immunoSEQ Assay, a bias-controlled multiplex PCR. As for the original processing: The number of nucleated cells in each sample was estimated by amplification of reference gene primers within the assay. Sequence reads were collapsed and filtered to measure the absolute abundance of every unique TCRbeta CDR3 rearrangement. For each sample, productive Simpson clonality was calculated as the square root of Simpson's diversity index over productive rearrangements. The table was pulled from immuneACCESS by TCRdb, which kept in-frame rearrangements only. Such tables lose some clones; where checked, under half of the loss comes from unresolved V genes, and the rest has no known cause. Clone size and V and J calls were adopted from that table, with D and trimming inferred from the DNA. The sample records 250,000 to 300,000 clones, more than 70% of which are singletons. Less than 4% of the sample rests with the top ten.

Whole blood was collected in K2EDTA tubes by collaborating institutions according to the institutions' own protocols. For TCRbeta analysis, collaborators shipped samples in one of three forms: frozen whole blood, isolated PBMCs, or DNA extracted from either of those sample types. The sample originates from a study of blood T cell repertoires in COVID-19 (dated by TCRdb to the early 2020s). Notes on the research overall: Samples from collaborators originated in the United States, Italy and Spain and spanned both the acute and convalescent phases of COVID-19. Nearly every sample came with metadata listing a de-identified subject ID, COVID-19 status, age in years and sex. The samples were drawn from two sources: the first 160 participants of the ongoing ImmuneRACE study, and approximately 1,300 subjects contributed by 6 global collaborators. Subjects who had been exposed to COVID-19, were actively infected with it, or had recovered from it provided the deeply sampled blood TCRbeta repertoires that made up the dataset. The prospective study material was composed of cDNA or gDNA derived from T cells, B-cell-depleted T cells, or PBMCs. Where available, HLA class I and class II types were taken from metadata supplied by the sample provider and were not determined by assay-based typing. The repertoires were released in a freely available public database meant as a resource for research on the immune response to SARS-CoV-2.

Broad study findings and their caveats: The quantity of clinical and demographic metadata differed by source and by participant and was supplied without curation.

This clonotype was sampled from a young woman with acute or convalescent COVID-19. Sequenced sample: peripheral blood.

The DNA is TGTGCCAGCACCCCATCGGGGAGTAGCCACAATGAGCAGTTCTTC. Translated, it reads CASTPSGSSHNEQFF. The rearranged segments are TRBV28 and TRBJ2-1; TRBD2 could be the D gene, as 5 bases match. The CDR3 measures 15 amino acids from cysteine to phenylalanine. The sequence is cut down to CDR3 DNA, 45 bases in frame from base 1. V is pared back by 7 bases and J by 5 bases, with 18 bases lying between the germline termini. CDR1 is given as MDHEN and CDR2 as SYDVKM, both from the germline V gene.